Following are 6 T cell receptor beta chains from one sample sequenced in a study of T cell repertoires in cytomegalovirus infection. TCRdb passed the reads through MiXCR, listing each CDR3 protein once. The data contain hundreds of thousands of distinct CDR3 sequences, roughly 33% of them singletons. For these receptors, no antigen is known. The source was cultured PBMCs, collected from culture after CMV antigen stimulation. Source of these receptors: a human donor in good health (CMV status not recorded). Some clones in this sample may be carry-over from other donors' samples.

This chain joins TRBV29-1 and TRBJ2-1; D perhaps matches TRBD2 (6 bases). Looked up from germline, CDR1 is SQVTM and CDR2 is ANQGSEA. The CDR3 length is 13 residues. Trimming cost V 7 bases and J 4 bases, with 14 bases left between them. DNA of the CDR3: TGCAGCGCTGTCGGGGGAGGATACAATGAGCAGTTCTTC. Translating it yields CSAVGGGYNEQFF.

V usage is TRBV20-1 and J usage is TRBJ1-2; 8 positions match TRBD1. Looked up from germline, CDR1 is DFQATT and CDR2 is SNEGSKA (reference sequence). This CDR3 region has 13 residues. The ends lost 5 bases at V and 4 bases at J; junction bases unmatched: 6. The CDR3 nucleotides are TGCAGTGCTGGGAGACAGGGGAGCTATGGCTACACCTTC. Translation: CSAGRQGSYGYTF.

The rearrangement uses TRBV30 and TRBJ2-1; 12 bases are shared with TRBD1. J was trimmed by 9 bases and V by 5 bases; bases with no gene match: 8. This CDR3 comprises 14 residues. Germline V gene sequence: CDR1 GTSNPN, CDR2 SVGIG (reference sequence). CDR3 in amino acids: CAWDRDRGLGEQFF. The CDR3 nucleotides are TGTGCCTGGGACCGGGACAGGGGGCTTGGTGAGCAGTTCTTC.

The table lists this clonotype with a few counts. The rearrangement links TRBV7-2 to TRBJ1-5; a weak D match, TRBD1 (5 bases). Trimming took 6 bases from V and 7 from J, leaving 16 bases between them. CDR3 length: 14 amino acids. Germline values: CDR1 SGHTA, CDR2 FQGNSA. CDR3 coding DNA: TGTGCCAGCAGTCCGCGGGGGGAGGGACAGCCCCAGCATTTT. Its translation is CASSPRGEGQPQHF.

The chain carries TRBV12-3 or TRBV12-4 and TRBJ1-1; 12 nucleotides match TRBD1. There are 16 residues in the CDR3. Trimming cost V 4 bases and J 6 bases; bases outside gene matches: 9. CDR3: CASSSRDRGLVAEAFF. The DNA for the CDR3 is TGTGCCAGCAGTTCCCGGGACAGGGGGCTGGTGGCTGAAGCTTTCTTT.

The chain couples TRBV12-3 or TRBV12-4 to TRBJ2-3; D gene uncertain. The CDR3 has 15 amino acids. V lost 3 bases and J 0 bases, leaving 10 bases between the germline ends. CDR3 loop: CASSFLATSTDTQYF. The CDR3 DNA follows: TGTGCCAGCAGTTTCCTGGCAACAAGCACAGATACGCAGTATTTT.